Following are 29 T cell receptor beta chains from one sample sequenced in a study of cytomegalovirus exposure and HLA in healthy donors. In the PCR, 60 Vbeta and 13 Jbeta primers were used. The data were produced by immunoSEQ multiplex PCR, yet TCRdb's version contains in-frame clones alone and is incomplete. The profile covers about 89,000 clones, with around 83% appearing a single time and more than 3% taken by the ten largest. Material for sequencing was PBMCs. The receptors here all came from a female donor in good health and CMV-seropositive.

The gene calls are TRBV7-2 and TRBJ2-7; 12 bases map to TRBD1. V was pared by 5 bases and J by 0 bases, with 11 bases of the junction left unmatched. Germline CDR1 SGHTA, CDR2 FQGNSA. This CDR3 spans 18 amino acids. CDR3 DNA sequence: TGTGCCAGCAGCGCGTCCGGGACAGGGGGCCCTCTCTCCTACGAGCAGTACTTC. Its translation: CASSASGTGGPLSYEQYF.

J is TRBJ1-2 and V is TRBV19, with TRBD1 identical over 8 bases. From germline, CDR1 is LNHDA and CDR2 SQIVND (reference sequence). The V and J ends lost 6 bases and 2 bases, in that order; junction bases with no gene match: 5. The CDR3 is 14 residues long. The DNA for the CDR3 is TGTGCCAGTAGGTCTTCAGGGGGCAACTATGGCTACACCTTC. It specifies CASRSSGGNYGYTF.

The chain carries TRBV18 and TRBJ2-7; 8 bases agree with TRBD2. V shed 2 bases, J shed 3 bases, and the junction held 3 bases outside the gene matches. The germline V gene encodes CDR1 KGHSH and CDR2 LQKENI. The CDR3 covers 14 residues. The CDR3 is CASSPGGRFYEQYF. The CDR3 region has the DNA TGTGCCAGCTCACCAGGCGGGAGGTTCTACGAGCAGTACTTC.

The chain joins TRBV2 to TRBJ2-2; TRBD2 matches at 12 bases. V dropped 5 bases and J dropped 1; count of bases not matched to a gene: 5. The CDR3 length is 17 residues. CDR1 and CDR2 from the germline V gene are SNHLY and FYNNEI. CDR3 DNA: TGTGCCAGCAGTAAACTAGCGGGGGGCCAGAACACCGGGGAGCTGTTTTTT. This translates into CASSKLAGGQNTGELFF.

V gene TRBV7-9 combines with J gene TRBJ1-3; the D is unclear. The V gene lost 5 bases and the J gene lost 0 bases, with 17 bases spanning the gap. CDR3 size: 17 residues. The germline CDR1 and CDR2 sequences are SEHNR and FQNEAQ (reference sequence). CDR3 in amino acids: CASSQPPPWSSGNTIYF. DNA of the CDR3: TGTGCCAGCAGCCAACCCCCCCCCTGGAGCTCTGGAAACACCATATATTTT.

V and J are TRBV4-1 and TRBJ2-1; 11 nucleotides line up with TRBD2. Per germline, CDR1 MGHRA and CDR2 YSYEKL. The CDR3 runs 15 residues. J was trimmed by 6 bases and V by 4 bases; bases with no gene match: 5. The DNA of the CDR3 is TGCGCCAGCAGCCGTACTAGCGGGGGATCCAATGAGCAGTTCTTC. Translating gives CASSRTSGGSNEQFF.

This clone has more than one count but fewer than ten. J is TRBJ2-6 and V is TRBV5-4, with D possibly TRBD2 on 5 matching bases. Germline-derived CDR1 and CDR2 are SGHNT and YYREEE (reference sequence). Trimming left V 0 bases short and J 13 bases short, with 17 bases between. The CDR3 is 15 residues long. In DNA, the CDR3 is TGTGCCAGCAGCTTGGCCGGGGAGCTCCTCGGTGTCCTGACTTTC. Translation: CASSLAGELLGVLTF.

The chain is built from TRBV27 and TRBJ2-6; TRBD1 is a possible D gene (6 bases). Germline CDR1 reads MNHEY; CDR2 reads SMNVEV (reference sequence). The CDR3 is made up of 15 amino acids. Trimming pared 6 bases from V and 4 bases from J, leaving 13 bases between. CDR3: CASSYTGYGANVLTF. For the CDR3, the DNA is TGTGCCAGCAGCTACACAGGGTACGGGGCCAACGTCCTGACTTTC.

This clone was seen a handful of times. This sequence joins TRBV19 and TRBJ1-1, with 7 nucleotides matching TRBD1. V was clipped by 6 bases and J by 4 bases; unmatched bases: 8. Looked up from germline, CDR1 is LNHDA and CDR2 is SQIVND (reference sequence). This CDR3 region has 14 residues. DNA for the CDR3: TGTGCCAGTAGGGGGGACAGCTGGCGCACTGAAGCTTTCTTT. It is translated as CASRGDSWRTEAFF.

Points on this clone: At one of its ends the junction is not consistent with the germline gene, which may arise from a read error. This chain links TRBV4-2 with TRBJ2-1, with 11 bases that match TRBD2. Germline-derived CDR1 and CDR2 are LGHNA and YNFKEQ. The CDR3 spans 16 residues. The CDR3 DNA reads as TGTGCCCGCAGCGACCCGGGACTAGCGGCTTACAATGAGCAGTTCTTC. This translates into CARSDPGLAAYNEQFF.

The gene calls are TRBV30 and TRBJ1-5, with 7 positions matching TRBD1. The CDR3 length is 13 residues. V shed 1 base, J shed 7 bases, and the junction held 4 bases outside the gene matches. Germline V lookup: CDR1 GTSNPN, CDR2 SVGIG (reference sequence). This chain's CDR3 is CAWSGGDSQPQHF. In nucleotides, the CDR3 is TGTGCCTGGAGTGGAGGGGACAGCCAGCCCCAGCATTTT.

In this sample, this clone turned up a few times. The V gene is TRBV2, the J gene TRBJ1-5; D not resolved. The CDR3 has 14 amino acids. CDR1 is SNHLY, CDR2 FYNNEI, per germline. V gave up 3 bases and J gave up 5 bases, with 11 bases separating them. The CDR3 loop reads CASSEVGDYQPQHF. The CDR3 DNA sequence: TGTGCCAGCAGTGAGGTGGGAGACTATCAGCCCCAGCATTTT.

This clone has a handful of counts. The rearrangement links TRBV25-1 to TRBJ1-2; D is unresolved. Germline CDR1 is MGHDK and CDR2 is SYGVNS. The CDR3 covers 13 residues. Between the trimmed V and J ends, which lost 3 bases and 7 bases, there was a span of 12 bases. The CDR3 region is CASSDRKSRGYTF. The CDR3 region has the DNA TGTGCCAGCAGTGATCGTAAATCTCGTGGCTACACCTTC.

The chain recombines TRBV12-5 with TRBJ2-7; D gene uncertain. Germline V gene data show CDR1 as LGHNT and CDR2 as FRNRAP. This CDR3 region has 14 residues. V was clipped by 1 base and J by 1 base, with 8 bases between them. The CDR3 bases are TGTGCTAGTGGTTTGGGCCCCAGTTCCTACGAGCAGTACTTC. Translation: CASGLGPSSYEQYF. Filled out from reference TRBV12-5 and TRBJ2-7, the complete variable domain reads DARVTQTPRHKVTEMGQEVTMRCQPILGHNTVFWYRQTMMQGLELLAYFRNRAPLDDSGMPKDRFSAEMPDATLATLKIQPSEPRDSAVYFCASGLGPSSYEQYFGPGTRLTVT.

This clone was counted only a few times. The CDR3 reads CASKSVSGYTF. The CDR3 nucleotides are TGTGCCAGCAAAAGCGTTAGTGGCTACACCTTC. V usage is TRBV7-9 and J usage is TRBJ1-2; no clear D gene. CDR1 is SEHNR, CDR2 FQNEAQ, per germline (reference sequence). This CDR3 region has 11 residues. V was trimmed by 7 bases and J by 7 bases, leaving 10 bases between them.

The chain has TRBV9 and TRBJ2-5, with TRBD2 as a possible D gene (7 bases). Trimming removed 3 bases at V and 4 bases at J, with 13 bases between. Germline loops: CDR1 SGDLS, CDR2 YYNGEE. This CDR3 spans 14 amino acids. CDR3 DNA sequence: TGTGCCAGCAGCGCCCCGGGGGGCGGAGAGACCCAGTACTTC. Translating gives CASSAPGGGETQYF.

This chain links TRBV5-1 with TRBJ2-7; 9 bases fit TRBD1. Germline assignment: CDR1 SGHRS and CDR2 YFSETQ. The CDR3 contains 15 residues. V shed 3 bases and J 0 bases; nucleotides not matched to a gene: 4. DNA of the CDR3: TGCGCCAGCAGCTCCGGGACAGGGTTCTCCTACGAGCAGTACTTC. It specifies CASSSGTGFSYEQYF.

The chain carries TRBV11-2 and TRBJ1-2; 12 bases line up with TRBD1. V was clipped by 6 bases and J by 7 bases; unmatched bases: 6. This CDR3 comprises 14 residues. Germline assignment: CDR1 SGHAT and CDR2 FQNNGV. The CDR3 sequence is CASRTGQGAGGYTF. Written as DNA, the CDR3 is TGTGCCAGCAGGACGGGACAGGGGGCCGGTGGCTACACCTTC.

This chain connects TRBV6-6 to TRBJ1-1; D not certain. Germline V gene lookup returns CDR1 MNHNY and CDR2 SVGAGI (reference sequence). Trimming cost V 2 bases and J 1 base, with 14 bases left between them. The CDR3 is made up of 16 amino acids. The CDR3 reads CASSYLGVATNTEAFF. The DNA of the CDR3 is TGTGCCAGCAGTTACCTCGGTGTAGCTACGAACACTGAAGCTTTCTTT.

The chain links TRBV5-6 to TRBJ2-1; the match to TRBD1 covers 9 bases. Germline assignment: CDR1 SGHDT and CDR2 YYEEEE. With 1 base clipped from V and 8 bases from J, the junction kept 7 bases outside the gene matches. CDR3 length equals 15 residues. CDR3 bases: TGTGCCAGCAGCTTGTCTGGACAGGGGCGGGATGAGCAGTTCTTC. This translates into CASSLSGQGRDEQFF.

The chain has TRBV15 and TRBJ1-5, with D perhaps TRBD1 (6 bases). The germline gives CDR1 LNHNV, CDR2 YYDKDF (reference sequence). This CDR3 region has 14 residues. Trimming stripped 3 bases from V and 7 bases from J, with 13 bases between. The CDR3 coding sequence is TGTGCCACCAGCAGGAAACAGGGCGGGCAGCCCCAGCATTTT. This sequence encodes CATSRKQGGQPQHF.

The gene calls are TRBV18 and TRBJ2-4; 10 bases align to TRBD2. This CDR3 has 17 residues. V lost 6 bases, J lost 0 bases, and 8 bases stayed unmatched. CDR1 KGHSH and CDR2 LQKENI come from the germline V gene. The CDR3 is CASSDWASGGAKNIQYF. DNA of the CDR3: TGTGCCAGCTCCGACTGGGCTAGCGGGGGAGCCAAAAACATTCAGTACTTC.

The CDR3 region has the DNA TGTGCCAGCAGCTTACGGGGGGCCAGCAATCAGCCCCAGCATTTT. It yields the protein CASSLRGASNQPQHF. The rearrangement joins TRBV13 to TRBJ1-5; D might be TRBD1 (6 bases). This CDR3 spans 15 amino acids. Looked up from germline, CDR1 is PRHDT and CDR2 is FYEKMQ (reference sequence). Trimming cost V 2 bases and J 1 base, with 9 bases left between them.

The rearrangement uses TRBV5-1 and TRBJ2-3; 8 positions agree with TRBD2. The CDR3 runs 19 residues. Trimming cost V 4 bases and J 0 bases; bases outside gene matches: 16. The germline V gene has CDR1 SGHRS and CDR2 YFSETQ. In DNA, the CDR3 is TGCGCCAGCAGCAGGACTCCTAGCGGGCGCCATCCTAGCACAGATACGCAGTATTTT. This gives the protein CASSRTPSGRHPSTDTQYF. The full variable domain, in which reference TRBV5-1 and TRBJ2-3 provide the parts outside the CDR3, is KAGVTQTPRYLIKTRGQQVTLSCSPISGHRSVSWYQQTPGQGLQFLFEYFSETQRNKGNFPGRFSGRQFSNSRSEMNVSTLELGDSALYLCASSRTPSGRHPSTDTQYFGPGTRLTVL.

CDR3 residues: CASSLAAGSSSGANVLTF. The CDR3 nucleotides are TGCGCCAGCAGCTTGGCAGCAGGGTCCAGCTCTGGGGCCAACGTCCTGACTTTC. The chain joins TRBV5-1 to TRBJ2-6; a possible D gene is TRBD1 (5 bases). V was trimmed by 0 bases and J by 0 bases, leaving 13 bases between them. Looked up from germline, CDR1 is SGHRS and CDR2 is YFSETQ. This CDR3 comprises 18 residues.

The rearrangement joins TRBV10-3 to TRBJ1-1, with D possibly matching TRBD1 (6 bases). This CDR3 is 16 amino acids long. Germline V lookup: CDR1 ENHRY, CDR2 SYGVKD. V dropped 3 bases and J dropped 7 bases, with 21 bases sitting between them. CDR3 residues: CAISDQGEGTDSEAFF. The CDR3 nucleotides are TGTGCCATCAGTGATCAAGGAGAGGGGACGGACAGTGAAGCTTTCTTT.

The chain's CDR3 is CASSFRQGGSPLHF. In DNA form, the CDR3 reads TGTGCCAGCAGCTTTCGACAGGGAGGTTCACCCCTCCACTTT. The J gene is TRBJ1-6, the V gene TRBV7-2; 7 bases match TRBD1. The ends lost 3 bases at V and 9 bases at J; junction bases unmatched: 5. The CDR3 spans 14 residues. Germline V gives CDR1 SGHTA, CDR2 FQGNSA.

The chain combines TRBV28 with TRBJ2-7; tentatively, D is TRBD2 (6 bases). There are 13 residues in the CDR3. Trimming removed 3 bases from V and 6 bases from J, with 12 bases in between. The germline gives CDR1 MDHEN, CDR2 SYDVKM. CDR3 bases: TGTGCCAGCAGTTTTAGTAGGGACTCCGAGCAGTACTTC. It yields the protein CASSFSRDSEQYF.

The DNA for the CDR3 is TGTGCCAGCTCACCATTAGAACCGACAGGGGGCGGCAACTATGGCTACACCTTC. This translates into CASSPLEPTGGGNYGYTF. The chain joins TRBV18 to TRBJ1-2; the match to TRBD1 covers 10 bases. Per the germline V gene, CDR1 is KGHSH and CDR2 is LQKENI. This CDR3 spans 18 amino acids. With V trimmed by 2 bases and J by 2 bases, 11 bases remained unmatched. Filled out from reference TRBV18 and TRBJ1-2, the complete variable domain reads NAGVMQNPRHLVRRRGQEARLRCSPMKGHSHVYWYRQLPEEGLKFMVYLQKENIIDESGMPKERFSAEFPKEGPSILRIQQVVRGDSAAYFCASSPLEPTGGGNYGYTFGSGTRLTVV.